This T cell receptor (beta chain) was sequenced for a study of cytomegalovirus exposure and HLA in healthy donors. Primers: 60 Vbeta forward and 13 Jbeta reverse. Using immunoSEQ multiplex PCR, the repertoire was profiled, and TCRdb retains in-frame clones only, with some absent. The table includes about 120,000 clones, around 70% detected once. This CDR3 region has 13 residues. The germline CDR1 and CDR2 sequences are GTSNPN and SVGIG (reference sequence). The V end was cut by 2 bases, the J end by 4 bases, with 9 bases between. About this clone: Its specificity is not known.

Study-level findings and limits: For cytomegalovirus status, the classifier reportedly gave diagnoses with high specificity and sensitivity. Confirmation in vitro established that a few CMV-associated chains were specific for CMV antigens.

This TCR was recovered from a man aged 35-49 years in good health and CMV-seropositive. The rearrangement uses TRBV30 and TRBJ1-5; D is ambiguous. Input material: PBMCs. CDR3 residues: CAWSPETNQPQHF. In DNA form, the CDR3 reads TGTGCCTGGAGTCCCGAGACTAATCAGCCCCAGCATTTT.